This T cell receptor beta chain was documented in a study of blood T cells in healthy people across ages (dated by TCRdb to the mid-2010s). Broadly, across the study: In model experiments, template switching captured roughly one uniquely barcoded TCR beta cDNA molecule for every two T cells. The donors were divided into four age groups: young (average around 16 years), middle-aged (almost 40), aged (about 56) and long-lived (around 80). To track age-related changes in TCR beta repertoire diversity, the study relied on deep sequencing normalized with unique cDNA molecular identifiers. Using the same blood draw, the study looked at two additional independent replicas of 1 million unique cDNA reads for two donors, one aged 18 to 30 and the other aged 80 or older.

What the study reported, not specific to this receptor: Because the CMV infection status of the donors was unknown, age-related changes in expanded clonotypes may potentially have been confounded. Estimates of total diversity based on one million sequenced T cells were considered lower bounds and underestimates. There was a strong correlation between observed TCR beta diversity and the percentage of naive T cells measured by flow cytometry. Compared with the aged group, the long-lived group had more naive CD4+ T cells, fewer expanded clones and increased TCR diversity, a pattern suggesting age selection. Conclusive comparison of naive and antigen-experienced compartments was prevented by the profiling of bulk unsorted PBMCs. Observed TCR beta diversity per million T cells fell roughly linearly with age, and a significant reduction was already apparent by age approximately 40.

About this clonotype: Its target antigen remains unknown. Base qualities are not at hand, and no much larger clone is one base apart.

CDR3 length: 14 amino acids, cysteine to phenylalanine. Of the read, only the CDR3 DNA is kept; its 42 bases are in frame from base 1. V is pruned by 5 bases and J by 6 bases, leaving 4 bases of the junction without a gene match. Libraries were constructed by 5' RACE. The sample was run on an Illumina HiSeq 2500. The second PCR ran for about 6 to 12 cycles and used a J-beta primer mix along with a sample-barcoded 5' primer. A unique molecular identifier was introduced onto each TCR beta cDNA molecule by a template-switch 5' adaptor carrying 12 random nucleotides. Each sample yielded at least 2.5 million CDR3-containing paired-end reads. First-strand cDNA synthesis was performed from all RNA using the Mint cDNA synthesis kit, with priming by a TRBC-specific oligonucleotide. Following uracil-DNA glycosylase treatment, all cDNA underwent a first 18-cycle PCR with the universal primers M1SS and BC2_uni_R. The paper's data handling went like this. For normalization, 1 million high-quality reads, each with a distinct molecular identifier, were randomly selected from each sample. Instead of being binned into consensus sequences, reads that shared molecular identifiers were thrown out. MiTCR, run with a Q25 quality threshold and the strictest error-elimination algorithm, handled CDR3 identification, clonotype clustering and error correction. A nonparametric unseen species model with Euler transformation was used to estimate lower-bound total TCR beta diversity. In-frame beta chains were kept once TCRdb had trimmed the public reads at Q25 with fastp and called clones with MiXCR. Duplicate CDR3 protein sequences are folded into a single record with the most common DNA and genes. These V and J calls derive from TCRdb rather than the authors' analysis. This sample gives about 720,000 distinct CDR3 sequences in total; just under 25% of them show up just once. The top ten hold roughly 3.5% of the sample.

The roughly 39 donors, aged about 6 to 100 years, were systemically healthy Caucasian individuals from Russia. Each donor gave around 9 milliliters of peripheral blood, collected into EDTA-treated Vacutainer tubes. PBMCs were isolated by Ficoll-Paque density-gradient centrifugation, with at least 6.5 million obtained per sample. Trizol reagent was used to extract total RNA from PBMCs, with at least 5.5 micrograms per sample. For every donor, an aliquot of PBMCs went through flow cytometry to measure the percentages of naive CD45RAhigh/CD27high T cells. The sample was also reused in another study, on T cells of mothers and their children. Drawing on the second study: Nine systemically healthy Caucasian individuals, comprising three mothers and their six children, were included as donors. cDNA synthesis consumed the entire amount of extracted RNA, loaded at around 1.5 ug RNA in each 15 ul reaction. In the second PCR, the M1S primer added sample barcodes and 2-4 random nucleotides. Each mother yielded over 9.5 million TCR beta CDR3 reads and each child 3 million to 3.5 million reads. Thymic selection shapes the output of TCR recombination in a similar way in related and unrelated pairs, and inherited differences have a minor effect. Normalized repertoire overlap was always found to be slightly, but never significantly, higher in related mother-child pairs than in unrelated mother-child pairs. No persistent microchimeric T cell clones were detected, at a sensitivity of 90 to 100 clones per million clonotypes. Deep NGS was used in the study to compare the TCR beta repertoires of mothers and children and to look for features that separate related mother-child pairs from unrelated individuals. The mean age was roughly 36 +/- 4 years for the mothers and around 10 +/- 4 years for the children. After adapters were ligated using NEBNext reagents, the libraries underwent 100+100 nt paired-end sequencing on an Illumina HiSeq 2000. To prevent cross-contamination, the mother and child libraries were prepared a month apart and were sequenced in separate runs. Between about 500,000 and 2,300,000 distinct TCR beta clonotypes were identified per donor. Naive TCR beta clonotypes were estimated from low-frequency clonotypes matched to each donor's FACS-determined naive share, without sorting.

The sequence came from a boy aged 10-17 years in good health. The source material was blood. The chain links TRBV12-3 or TRBV12-4 with TRBJ2-3; TRBD2 fits 11 bases in the junction. In nucleotides, the sequence is TGTGCCAGCAGTACTAGCGGGAGTTACGATACGCAGTATTTT. Translated, it gives CASSTSGSYDTQYF.